What follows are 27 T cell receptor beta chains derived from one specimen sequenced in a study of shared clonotypes between healthy human individuals. The protocol was immunoSEQ multiplex PCR, while the TCRdb copy is restricted to in-frame clones and leaves out a portion. This table holds fewer than 650,000 clones, over 60% found once. The sample taken for sequencing was PBMCs. Source of these receptors: a woman between 40 and 50 years old in good health. Some clones in this sample may be carry-over from other donors' samples.

This clone was recorded a few times. V gene TRBV19 combines with J gene TRBJ2-1; 10 bases match TRBD2. Unmatched junction bases numbered 10, after V lost 6 bases and J lost 8 bases. Germline CDR1 LNHDA, CDR2 SQIVND (reference sequence). The CDR3 runs 15 residues. The CDR3 reads CASSPRLAGVHEQFF. CDR3 DNA: TGTGCCAGTAGCCCAAGGCTAGCGGGAGTCCATGAGCAGTTCTTC.

This clone was seen a handful of times. This likely came from a read error, as a far larger clone is one base away. The chain joins TRBV30 to TRBJ2-3, with 7 positions matching TRBD2. CDR1 and CDR2 (germline): GTSNPN, SVGIG (reference sequence). Losses at the gene ends were 2 bases for V and 2 bases for J; bases not matched to a gene: 13. The CDR3 has 17 residues. The CDR3 spells CAWSSTGGEITTDTQYF. For the CDR3, the DNA is TGTGCCTGGAGTAGCACGGGAGGAGAGATAACCACAGATACGCAGTATTTT. The variable domain in full, with the rest retrieved from reference TRBV30 and TRBJ2-3, is SQTIHQWPATLVQPVGSPLSLECTVEGTSNPNLYWYRQAAGRGLQLLFYSVGIGQISSEVPQNLSASRPQDRQFILSSKKLLLSDSGFYLCAWSSTGGEITTDTQYFGPGTRLTVL.

There are a few counts of this clone. The rearrangement links TRBV9 to TRBJ2-3, with 7 bases aligning to TRBD1. Germline CDR1 and CDR2: SGDLS and YYNGEE. The J segment lost 3 bases and the V segment lost 2 bases, leaving 9 bases of the junction unmatched. This CDR3 spans 16 amino acids. The CDR3 DNA reads as TGTGCCAGCAGCGTCACAGGGGTAGAAGGTACAGATACGCAGTATTTT. Amino acid sequence: CASSVTGVEGTDTQYF.

The gene calls are TRBV28 and TRBJ2-3; the D call may be TRBD1 or TRBD2 (5 bases each). This CDR3 is 16 amino acids long. Germline-derived CDR1 and CDR2 are MDHEN and SYDVKM. The V and J ends lost 7 bases and 2 bases respectively, with 19 bases between them. For the CDR3, the DNA is TGTGCCAGCACCTACAGCGCTGGGGGAAACACAGATACGCAGTATTTT. This codes for CASTYSAGGNTDTQYF.

This clone was detected only once. This rearrangement joins TRBV14 to TRBJ2-5; tentative D call: TRBD1 (6 bases). The CDR3 has 16 amino acids. Germline CDR1 is SGHDN and CDR2 is FVKESK. With 4 bases removed from V and 3 bases from J, the gap between germline ends came to 18 bases. CDR3 nucleotide sequence: TGTGCCAGCAGCCCGTTGGGTTGGGGGCAGGAAGAGACCCAGTACTTC. Protein: CASSPLGWGQEETQYF.

This clone was counted only a few times. This chain uses TRBV9 with TRBJ2-1; tentative D call: TRBD1 (6 bases). The V end was cut by 7 bases, the J end by 8 bases, with 16 bases between. The CDR3 totals 13 residues. From germline, CDR1 is SGDLS and CDR2 YYNGEE. The CDR3 sequence: CASSRTAKDEQFF. The CDR3 coding sequence is TGTGCCAGCTCCCGGACAGCTAAAGATGAGCAGTTCTTC.

This rearrangement joins TRBV27 to TRBJ2-3; D unclear. Trimming took 5 bases from V and 2 from J, leaving 17 bases between them. Germline-derived CDR1 and CDR2 are MNHEY and SMNVEV (reference sequence). This CDR3 region has 16 residues. The CDR3 loop is CASSPQPRAYTDTQYF. The CDR3, as DNA: TGTGCCAGCAGTCCACAGCCTAGGGCGTACACAGATACGCAGTATTTT.

This chain uses TRBV5-4 with TRBJ2-7; the match to TRBD2 covers 14 bases. Germline V lookup: CDR1 SGHNT, CDR2 YYREEE (reference sequence). The CDR3 is made up of 16 amino acids. V lost 5 bases to trimming and J lost 4 bases; unmatched junction nucleotides: 8. The CDR3, as DNA: TGTGCCAGCAGTTCCCCCGGGACTAGCGGGAGTTACGAGCAGTACTTC. This translates into CASSSPGTSGSYEQYF.

This clone showed up many times. The chain combines TRBV6-5 with TRBJ2-7; 8 bases align to TRBD1. The CDR3 runs 15 residues. The germline V gene encodes CDR1 MNHEY and CDR2 SVGAGI. V lost 2 bases to trimming and J lost 4 bases; unmatched junction nucleotides: 7. Here the CDR3 DNA reads TGTGCCAGCAGTTACGCGGGGACAGGACTATACGAGCAGTACTTC. Translated, it gives CASSYAGTGLYEQYF.

In DNA, the CDR3 is TGTGCCAGCAGCTTAGGCTCCATCTACGAGCAGTACTTC. It is translated as CASSLGSIYEQYF. The chain employs TRBV13 and TRBJ2-7; D is uncertain. Between the trimmed V and J ends, which lost 0 bases and 3 bases, there was a span of 6 bases. The CDR3 contains 13 residues. The germline CDR1 and CDR2 sequences are PRHDT and FYEKMQ (reference sequence). The whole variable domain, remainder taken from reference TRBV13 and TRBJ2-7, is AAGVIQSPRHLIKEKRETATLKCYPIPRHDTVYWYQQGPGQDPQFLISFYEKMQSDKGSIPDRFSAQQFSDYHSELNMSSLELGDSALYFCASSLGSIYEQYFGPGTRLTVT.

This clone was recorded a few times. The chain carries TRBV7-9 and TRBJ2-7, with unresolved D. The germline V gene encodes CDR1 SEHNR and CDR2 FQNEAQ (reference sequence). There are 12 residues in the CDR3. Trimming pared 5 bases from V and 5 bases from J, leaving 10 bases between. The chain's CDR3 is CASSPHGDEQYF. For the CDR3, the DNA is TGTGCCAGCAGCCCCCATGGGGACGAGCAGTACTTC.

The J gene is TRBJ2-4, the V gene TRBV30, with 8 bases aligning to TRBD1. The CDR3 is 11 residues long. J gave up 9 bases and V 5 bases, and 3 bases lay outside the gene matches. Germline V lookup: CDR1 GTSNPN, CDR2 SVGIG (reference sequence). The CDR3 bases are TGTGCCTGGGGACAGGGAAGCATTCAGTACTTC. It encodes CAWGQGSIQYF.

The V gene is TRBV10-3, the J gene TRBJ2-7; TRBD1 aligns across 9 bases. CDR1 ENHRY and CDR2 SYGVKD come from the germline V gene. The CDR3 runs to 12 residues. J lost 3 bases, V lost 10 bases, and 4 bases had no gene match. The CDR3 is CATWTGVYEQYF. CDR3 sequence (DNA): TGTGCCACCTGGACAGGGGTCTACGAGCAGTACTTC.

The chain joins TRBV10-2 to TRBJ1-3; no clear D. Germline V CDR1 and CDR2: WSHSY, SAAADI. There are 14 residues in the CDR3. V was cut by 3 bases and J by 9 bases, with 15 bases left in between. The CDR3 DNA sequence: TGCGCCAGCAGTGAAGCCACTACCTATGGCACCATATATTTT. Translated: CASSEATTYGTIYF.

The chain uses TRBV2 and TRBJ2-1, with 7 bases identical to TRBD2. From germline, CDR1 is SNHLY and CDR2 FYNNEI. This CDR3 has 15 amino acids. The trim removed 5 bases at V and 6 bases at J, leaving 10 bases unmatched. The chain's CDR3 is CASSYSGMGSNEQFF. In DNA form, the CDR3 reads TGTGCCAGCAGTTACAGCGGGATGGGTTCCAATGAGCAGTTCTTC.

The V gene is TRBV19, the J gene TRBJ1-1, with D possibly matching TRBD1 (6 bases). Trimming took 10 bases from V and 0 from J, leaving 12 bases between them. Germline V gene lookup returns CDR1 LNHDA and CDR2 SQIVND (reference sequence). The CDR3 runs to 13 residues. DNA of the CDR3: TGTGCCACCGGGGGCACTTTGAACACTGAAGCTTTCTTT. It translates to CATGGTLNTEAFF.

There are many counts of this clone. V usage is TRBV2 and J usage is TRBJ2-7; D ambiguous. Germline V gene sequence: CDR1 SNHLY, CDR2 FYNNEI. Trimming stripped 7 bases from V and 2 bases from J, with 12 bases between. The CDR3 is made up of 13 amino acids. DNA of the CDR3: TGTGCCAGCATGGGAACACCAGCCTACGAGCAGTACTTC. This encodes CASMGTPAYEQYF.

This clone appeared a single time. The chain links TRBV7-2 to TRBJ2-3; TRBD2 matches at 7 bases. This CDR3 has 16 amino acids. CDR1 and CDR2 from the germline V gene are SGHTA and FQGNSA. V lost 5 bases, J lost 2 bases, and 10 bases stayed unmatched. Here the CDR3 reads CASSQTSGLFTDTQYF. The DNA for the CDR3 is TGTGCCAGCAGCCAAACTTCGGGACTATTCACAGATACGCAGTATTTT.

This clone came up once. The rearrangement links TRBV5-8 to TRBJ1-3; no definite D call. Germline V gives CDR1 SGHTS, CDR2 YDEGEE. V lost 4 bases and J lost 5, with 16 bases in between. This CDR3 contains 15 residues. The DNA for the CDR3 is TGTGCCAGCAGCGCCGCGGACGGAGGTAGAAACACCATATATTTT. It yields the protein CASSAADGGRNTIYF.

The rearrangement joins TRBV5-8 to TRBJ2-3, with 11 bases that match TRBD1. The germline V gene encodes CDR1 SGHTS and CDR2 YDEGEE. V was clipped by 0 bases and J by 5 bases; unmatched bases: 2. This CDR3 is built from 15 residues. CDR3 DNA: TGTGCCAGCAGCTTGGAGGGACAGGGGGTAGATACGCAGTATTTT. Translation gives CASSLEGQGVDTQYF.

The CDR3 coding sequence is TGTGCCAGCAGCAAGGGAGGAGCGGCCGGGGAGCTGTTTTTT. Residues: CASSKGGAAGELFF. V gene TRBV21-1 combines with J gene TRBJ2-2; the table's D call, TRBD2, has no DNA check behind it. TRBV21-1 is reported as a pseudogene. The CDR3 is 14 amino acids.

The chain links TRBV19 to TRBJ1-1; 7 positions agree with TRBD1. Germline CDR1 and CDR2: LNHDA and SQIVND (reference sequence). This CDR3 contains 14 residues. V shed 6 bases, J shed 3 bases, and the junction held 7 bases outside the gene matches. The CDR3 spells CASSTGARDTEAFF. Written as DNA, the CDR3 is TGTGCCAGTAGCACAGGGGCTCGGGACACTGAAGCTTTCTTT.

Of note for this clone: A far larger clone is only one base removed, so a read error is likely. This chain joins TRBV5-6 and TRBJ2-7; D is uncertain. Germline values: CDR1 SGHDT, CDR2 YYEEEE. The CDR3 length is 13 residues. The CDR3 DNA reads TGTGTCAGCAGCCTCTCCTCCATCCACGAGCAGTACTTC. It is translated as CVSSLSSIHEQYF.

A remark on this clone: A much larger clonotype is one base distant, so this may be a read error. Different DNA sequences within this sample yield the same CDR3. The chain employs TRBV7-3 and TRBJ2-3; D uncertain. Germline V gene lookup returns CDR1 SGHTA and CDR2 FQGTGA. V dropped 5 bases and J dropped 6 bases, with 12 bases sitting between them. There are 13 residues in the CDR3. In DNA, the CDR3 is TGTGCCAGCAGCCATCCCAATGAGGATACGCAGTATTTT. Protein: CASSHPNEDTQYF.

The chain links TRBV9 to TRBJ2-1; 9 bases are shared with TRBD2. V was pared by 0 bases and J by 4 bases, with 2 bases of the junction left unmatched. Germline CDR1 SGDLS, CDR2 YYNGEE. This CDR3 region has 15 residues. CDR3 residues: CASSVASGVYNEQFF. The CDR3 nucleotides are TGTGCCAGCAGCGTAGCTAGCGGGGTATACAATGAGCAGTTCTTC.

This clone was seen more than once but under ten times. The chain links TRBV11-2 to TRBJ2-7; TRBD2 matches at 12 bases. The CDR3 totals 16 residues. Germline CDR1 reads SGHAT; CDR2 reads FQNNGV. After removal of 1 base from V and 2 bases from J, the junction contained 3 bases not matched to a gene. The CDR3 loop reads CASSLGLAGDTYEQYF. The CDR3 region has the DNA TGTGCCAGCAGCTTAGGACTAGCGGGGGACACCTACGAGCAGTACTTC.

This chain links TRBV11-2 with TRBJ2-7; D remains unclear. CDR3 size: 11 residues. Germline V gene lookup returns CDR1 SGHAT and CDR2 FQNNGV. Trimming removed 3 bases from V and 5 bases from J, with 5 bases in between. CDR3 coding DNA: TGTGCCAGCAGCTTCTCTAACGAGCAGTACTTC. Protein sequence: CASSFSNEQYF.